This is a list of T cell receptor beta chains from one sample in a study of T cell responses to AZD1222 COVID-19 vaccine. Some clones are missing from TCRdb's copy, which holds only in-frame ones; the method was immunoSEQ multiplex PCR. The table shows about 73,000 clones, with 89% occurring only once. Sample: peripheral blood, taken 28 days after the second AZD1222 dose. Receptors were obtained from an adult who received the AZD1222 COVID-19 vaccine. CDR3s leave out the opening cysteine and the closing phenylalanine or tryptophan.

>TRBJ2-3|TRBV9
ASSPFGGDTQY
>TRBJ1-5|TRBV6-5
ASSYRQGNQPQH
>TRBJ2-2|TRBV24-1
ATSGRDRYTGELF
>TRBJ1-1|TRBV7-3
ASSYSLNTEAF
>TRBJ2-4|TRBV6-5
ASSYSGQGAKNIQY
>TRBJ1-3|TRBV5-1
ASSLGQTPLSGNTIY
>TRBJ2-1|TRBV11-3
ASSPIAGGRSPSAYNEQF
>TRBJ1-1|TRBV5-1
ASSPATRAYTEAF
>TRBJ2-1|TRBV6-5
ASSYGSYSYNEQF
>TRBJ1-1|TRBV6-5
ASILLKIGTEAF
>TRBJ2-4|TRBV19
ASRKTSGGGIQY
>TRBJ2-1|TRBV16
ASQEGLGVNEQF
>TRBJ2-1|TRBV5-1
ASSLGQGDNEQF
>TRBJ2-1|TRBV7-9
ASSLPGPEQF
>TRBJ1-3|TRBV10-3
AIGAEGNTIY
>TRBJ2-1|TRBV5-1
ASSLLREGPHEQF
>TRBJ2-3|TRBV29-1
SVAPGTGVPDTQY
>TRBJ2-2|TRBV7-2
ASSSGGQMGPGELF
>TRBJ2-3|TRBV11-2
ASSLSDREQY
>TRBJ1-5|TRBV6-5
ATGQTHQPQH
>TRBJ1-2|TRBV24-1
ATSAGTDYGYT
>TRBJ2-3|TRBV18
ASSTGTVGRDTQY
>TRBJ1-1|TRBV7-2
ASSFGRGTEAF
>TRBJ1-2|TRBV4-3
ASSQATWCYT
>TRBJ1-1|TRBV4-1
ASSQDRSGVVEAF
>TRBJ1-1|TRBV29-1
SVEASARTEAF